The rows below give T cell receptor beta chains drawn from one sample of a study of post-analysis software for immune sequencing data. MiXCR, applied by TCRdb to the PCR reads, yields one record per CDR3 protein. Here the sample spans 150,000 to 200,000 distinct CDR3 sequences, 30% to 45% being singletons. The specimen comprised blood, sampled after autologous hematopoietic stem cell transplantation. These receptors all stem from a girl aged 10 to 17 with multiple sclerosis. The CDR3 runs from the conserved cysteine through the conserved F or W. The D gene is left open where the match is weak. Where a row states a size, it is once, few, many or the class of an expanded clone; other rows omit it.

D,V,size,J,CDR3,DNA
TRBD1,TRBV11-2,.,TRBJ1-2,CASSPLRGQGSSGYTF,TGTGCCAGCAGCCCCCTGAGGGGACAGGGCTCGAGTGGCTACACCTTC
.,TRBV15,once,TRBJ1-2,CATSMGPVGYTF,TGTGCCACCAGTATGGGGCCGGTTGGCTACACCTTC
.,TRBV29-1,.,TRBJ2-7,CSVSGMNGSSYEQYF,TGCAGCGTTTCAGGAATGAACGGGTCTTCCTACGAGCAGTACTTC
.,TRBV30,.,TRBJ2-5,CAWSRRRQETQYF,TGTGCCTGGAGTAGGCGGCGCCAAGAGACCCAGTACTTC
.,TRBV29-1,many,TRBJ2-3,CSVGQPTDTQYF,TGCAGCGTCGGACAACCCACAGATACGCAGTATTTT
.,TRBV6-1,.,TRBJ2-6,CASSDWGAGANVLTF,TGTGCCAGCAGTGATTGGGGGGCTGGGGCCAACGTCCTGACTTTC
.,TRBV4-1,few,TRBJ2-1,CASSQESTWINEQFF,TGCGCCAGCAGCCAAGAGTCCACTTGGATCAATGAGCAGTTCTTC
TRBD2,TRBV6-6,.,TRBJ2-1,CASSYSRVGGPPNEQFF,TGTGCCAGCAGTTACTCGAGGGTGGGAGGGCCCCCTAATGAGCAGTTCTTC
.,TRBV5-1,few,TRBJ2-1,CASSLDGTPKRVSNEQFF,TGCGCCAGCAGCTTGGATGGGACGCCAAAGAGGGTCTCCAATGAGCAGTTCTTC
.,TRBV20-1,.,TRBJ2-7,CSASKGPVGRSEQYF,TGCAGTGCTAGTAAGGGACCAGTCGGTCGGTCCGAGCAGTACTTC
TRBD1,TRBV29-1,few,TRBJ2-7,CSVEDPAGGYEQYF,TGCAGCGTTGAAGATCCCGCAGGGGGCTACGAGCAGTACTTC
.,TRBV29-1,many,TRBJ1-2,CSAQPGDYGYTF,TGCAGCGCCCAACCGGGCGACTATGGCTACACCTTC
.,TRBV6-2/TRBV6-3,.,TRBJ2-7,CASSYFGGRDEQYF,TGTGCCAGCAGTTACTTCGGGGGAAGGGACGAGCAGTACTTC
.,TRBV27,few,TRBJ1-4,CASSLRVLGEKLFF,TGTGCCAGCAGTCTCAGGGTATTGGGTGAAAAACTGTTTTTT
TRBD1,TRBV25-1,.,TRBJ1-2,CASSEGTGGYGYTF,TGTGCCAGCAGTGAGGGGACAGGAGGCTATGGCTACACCTTC
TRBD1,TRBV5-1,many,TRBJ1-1,CASSLEWQGAGEAFF,TGCGCCAGCAGCTTGGAGTGGCAGGGGGCTGGGGAAGCTTTCTTT
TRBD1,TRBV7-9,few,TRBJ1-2,CASSQGAYGYTF,TGTGCCAGCAGCCAGGGGGCCTATGGCTACACCTTC
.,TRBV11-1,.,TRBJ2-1,CASSHLRTTRFF,TGTGCCAGCAGCCACCTACGCACGACTCGGTTCTTC
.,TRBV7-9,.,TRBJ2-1,CASSSLGDEQFF,TGTGCCAGCAGCTCCCTCGGGGATGAGCAGTTCTTC
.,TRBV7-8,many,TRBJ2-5,CASSVGLRETQYF,TGTGCCAGCAGCGTGGGCCTGAGGGAGACCCAGTACTTC
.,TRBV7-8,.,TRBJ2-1,CASSPWTASSSYNEQFF,TGTGCCAGCAGCCCCTGGACTGCCTCGAGCTCCTACAATGAGCAGTTCTTC
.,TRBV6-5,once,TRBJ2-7,CASSYYREAQKSYEQYF,TGTGCCAGCAGTTACTACAGGGAGGCACAGAAGTCCTACGAGCAGTACTTC
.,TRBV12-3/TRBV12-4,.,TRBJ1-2,CASSLITEFNGYTF,TGTGCCAGCAGTTTAATCACAGAATTTAATGGCTACACCTTC
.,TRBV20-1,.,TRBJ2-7,CSAGSGGSNEQYF,TGCAGTGCTGGATCTGGTGGGAGCAACGAGCAGTACTTC
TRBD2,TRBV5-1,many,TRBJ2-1,CASSLVTGGDYNEQFF,TGCGCCAGCAGCTTGGTTACGGGAGGGGACTACAATGAGCAGTTCTTC
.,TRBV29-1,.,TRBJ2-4,CRVLEGLAKNIQYF,TGCAGGGTTCTGGAGGGTTTAGCCAAAAACATTCAGTACTTC
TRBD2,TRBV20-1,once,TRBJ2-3,CSSKIAGAYTDTQYF,TGCAGTTCAAAAATAGCGGGAGCCTACACAGATACGCAGTATTTT
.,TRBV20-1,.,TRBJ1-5,CSARPGGGNNQPQHF,TGCAGTGCTAGACCTGGAGGGGGGAACAATCAGCCCCAGCATTTT
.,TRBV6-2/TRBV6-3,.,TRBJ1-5,CASSYAWSNQPQHF,TGTGCCAGCAGTTACGCCTGGAGCAATCAGCCCCAGCATTTT
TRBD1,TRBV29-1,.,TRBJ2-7,CSVGQGGIEQYF,TGCAGCGTGGGACAGGGTGGCATCGAGCAGTACTTC
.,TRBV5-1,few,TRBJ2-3,CASSLEGREISADTQYF,TGCGCCAGCAGCTTGGAAGGCAGGGAAATCTCGGCAGATACGCAGTATTTT
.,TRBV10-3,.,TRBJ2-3,CAISERIDADTQYF,TGTGCCATCAGTGAACGAATAGACGCAGATACGCAGTATTTT